Given below is one T cell receptor (beta chain) in context. Which antigen it targets is not known. Nothing much larger sits one base from this clone, and base qualities are not available. The protocol used for the library was the immunoSEQ multiplex PCR assay. Held by TCRdb, this immuneACCESS table contains in-frame sequences only and omits some clones. Under half of the omission traces to an unresolved V gene where checked; the cause of the rest is unknown. This sample gives some 120,000 clones in total; around 92% of them show up just once. About 3.5% of the sample rests with the top ten. The data are from a study of CD4+ T cells in melanoma (dated by TCRdb to between 2022 and 2023). General notes on the study: The study examined neoantigen-specific CD4+ T cells in human melanoma.

Via the germline V gene, CDR1 is SGHTA and CDR2 FQGNSA. Trimming at the junction amounts to 5 bases on V and 2 bases on J, and the germline ends lie 16 bases apart. The cysteine opens and the phenylalanine closes a CDR3 of 15 amino acids. The retained sequence is limited to the CDR3, 45 bases, with the frame set at the first base. What the study reported, not specific to this receptor: According to the report, neoantigen-specific CD4+ T cells in melanoma displayed diverse differentiation states. The report described a correlation between neoantigen-specific CD4+ T cells and the function of CD8+ T cells, macrophages and B cells.

Donors were patients with melanoma. Sequencing input: peripheral blood. The V and J segments used are TRBV7-2 and TRBJ2-7; the D call is possibly TRBD1 or TRBD2, each sharing 6 bases. The receptor's source is a human donor with melanoma. The DNA sequence is given as TGTGCCAGCAGCCGTCCAGGGGACTTCGCCTACGAGCAGTACTTC. The translation is CASSRPGDFAYEQYF. When the CDR3 is completed using the reference TRBV7-2 and TRBJ2-7 genes on either side, the full variable domain is GAGVSQSPSNKVTEKGKDVELRCDPISGHTALYWYRQSLGQGLEFLIYFQGNSAPDKSGLPSDRFSAERTGGSVSTLTIQRTQQEDSAVYLCASSRPGDFAYEQYFGPGTRLTVT.